One and the same sample provided the 8 T cell receptor beta chains below, sequenced in a study of T cells in localized non-small cell lung cancer. Profiling relied on immunoSEQ multiplex PCR, and the TCRdb table lists in-frame clones only, not all of them. Of around 80,000 clones listed, around 80% were seen once; the top ten hold roughly 21%. This specimen was PBMCs, taken before any cancer treatment. The receptors originated from a man aged 40-75 years with stage II squamous cell lung carcinoma.

J is TRBJ2-1 and V is TRBV27, with 7 bases identical to TRBD2. Germline V gene data show CDR1 as MNHEY and CDR2 as SMNVEV (reference sequence). The CDR3 contains 16 residues. The CDR3 nucleotides read TGTGCAACGGGGGGTAGCGGAAGGAGCTCCTACAATGAGCAGTTCTTC. Translated: CATGGSGRSSYNEQFF.

The chain carries TRBV9 and TRBJ2-7, with TRBD2 matching over 10 bases. Unmatched junction bases numbered 0, after V lost 0 bases and J lost 3 bases. The CDR3 is 14 residues long. Germline CDR1 SGDLS, CDR2 YYNGEE. The DNA for the CDR3 is TGTGCCAGCAGCGTAGGGACTAGCGGCTACGAGCAGTACTTC. Its protein product is CASSVGTSGYEQYF.

The V call is TRBV5-6, the J call TRBJ1-1; a possible D gene is TRBD1 (6 bases). Germline V gene lookup returns CDR1 SGHDT and CDR2 YYEEEE. This CDR3 region has 13 residues. V gave up 2 bases and J gave up 6 bases, with 11 bases separating them. The CDR3 here is CASSFSDRPEAFF. CDR3 coding DNA: TGTGCCAGCAGCTTCTCGGACAGACCTGAAGCTTTCTTT.

The rearrangement uses TRBV2 and TRBJ1-5; D is possibly TRBD1 (6 bases). Looked up from germline, CDR1 is SNHLY and CDR2 is FYNNEI. Trimming stripped 3 bases from V and 1 base from J, with 13 bases between. The CDR3 sequence is 16 residues long. The CDR3 loop reads CASSERGGGSNQPQHF. In DNA form, the CDR3 reads TGTGCCAGCAGTGAGAGGGGGGGCGGGAGCAATCAGCCCCAGCATTTT.

With regard to this clone: The junction differs from germline at one of its ends, possibly a read error. The rearrangement links TRBV7-9 to TRBJ1-6, with D uncertain. Germline V gene lookup returns CDR1 SEHNR and CDR2 FQNEAQ (reference sequence). The CDR3 runs to 12 residues. In DNA, the CDR3 is TGTGCCAGCAGCTGGGATAACTCACCCCTCCACTTT. Protein: CASSWDNSPLHF.

The chain recombines TRBV11-2 with TRBJ1-2, with a weak D call TRBD1 (5 bases). CDR3 length equals 18 residues. CDR1 is SGHAT, CDR2 FQNNGV, per germline. V lost 4 bases and J 2 bases, leaving 23 bases between the germline ends. The CDR3 protein is CASSSYRTNQRGNYGYTF. In DNA, the CDR3 is TGTGCCAGCAGCTCGTATAGGACAAACCAGAGGGGCAACTATGGCTACACCTTC. Supplemented by reference TRBV11-2 and TRBJ1-2, the full variable domain reads EAGVAQSPRYKIIEKRQSVAFWCNPISGHATLYWYQQILGQGPKLLIQFQNNGVVDDSQLPKDRFSAERLKGVDSTLKIQPAKLEDSAVYLCASSSYRTNQRGNYGYTFGSGTRLTVV.

The chain uses TRBV12-5 and TRBJ2-5; D is perhaps TRBD2 (6 bases). Trimming removed 2 bases at V and 5 bases at J, with 12 bases between. There are 14 residues in the CDR3. Germline values: CDR1 LGHNT, CDR2 FRNRAP. The CDR3 DNA follows: TGTGCTAGTGGTTTGACGGGAGTACGGGAGACCCAGTACTTC. It is translated as CASGLTGVRETQYF. The full variable domain, in which reference TRBV12-5 and TRBJ2-5 provide the parts outside the CDR3, is DARVTQTPRHKVTEMGQEVTMRCQPILGHNTVFWYRQTMMQGLELLAYFRNRAPLDDSGMPKDRFSAEMPDATLATLKIQPSEPRDSAVYFCASGLTGVRETQYFGPGTRLLVL.

The chain links TRBV4-2 to TRBJ1-4; the match to TRBD1 covers 7 bases. V gave up 3 bases and J gave up 1 base; unmatched junction bases: 2. The length of the CDR3 is 15 residues. Germline V gives CDR1 LGHNA, CDR2 YNFKEQ. For the CDR3, the DNA is TGTGCCAGCAGCCAGAACAGGGGAACTAATGAAAAACTGTTTTTT. It yields the protein CASSQNRGTNEKLFF.